The next 5 T cell receptor beta chains were all read from a single sample in a study of shared clonotypes between healthy human individuals. The method was immunoSEQ multiplex PCR; TCRdb's version includes in-frame clones alone and lacks a portion of them. The data show 2 million to 2.5 million clones, with 85% to 95% seen just once and around 0.13% held by the top ten. Sample: naive CD4+ T cells sorted from blood. Subset noted: CD45RA+ positively selected. The receptors derive from a man aged 18 to 29 in good health.

Concerning this clone: Other nucleotide sequences from this sample produce the same CDR3. J is TRBJ2-7 and V is TRBV7-2; D is undetermined. The CDR3 spans 12 residues. Germline V gene lookup returns CDR1 SGHTA and CDR2 FQGNSA. The V end lost 5 bases, the J end lost 3 bases, and 8 bases lay between the germline ends. In DNA, the CDR3 is TGTGCCAGCAGCGCCGGAAGCTACGAGCAGTACTTC. It codes for CASSAGSYEQYF.

The J gene is TRBJ2-7, the V gene TRBV5-1; no clear D gene. The germline V and J ends were trimmed by 4 bases and 7 bases, with 15 bases remaining between them. CDR3 length: 13 amino acids. Germline CDR1 reads SGHRS; CDR2 reads YFSETQ. The CDR3 here is CASSPTFKEEQYF. The CDR3 DNA follows: TGCGCCAGCAGCCCTACCTTCAAAGAGGAGCAGTACTTC.

The chain joins TRBV10-3 to TRBJ2-1, with 7 positions matching TRBD1. The CDR3 is made up of 17 amino acids. Germline V lookup: CDR1 ENHRY, CDR2 SYGVKD. Trimming removed 3 bases from V and 3 bases from J; junction bases left unmatched: 11. The CDR3 coding sequence is TGTGCCATCAGTGACCCCGGGACAGCGAAGGGCTACAATGAGCAGTTCTTC. Protein: CAISDPGTAKGYNEQFF.

For the CDR3, the DNA is TGCAGCGTCATGACTAGCGGGAGCTACGAGCAGTACTTC. As protein: CSVMTSGSYEQYF. The genes are TRBV29-1 and TRBJ2-7, with 12 bases fitting TRBD2. This CDR3 comprises 13 residues. Germline CDR1 SQVTM, CDR2 ANQGSEA. After removal of 6 bases from V and 3 bases from J, the junction contained 3 bases not matched to a gene.

This clone was counted a few times. The V and J genes are TRBV7-2 and TRBJ1-1; no definite D call. Trimming left V 2 bases short and J 1 base short, with 8 bases between. CDR1 is SGHTA and CDR2 is FQGNSA in the germline V gene. The CDR3 extends over 14 amino acids. The CDR3 DNA follows: TGTGCCAGCAGCTTACGGCTGGGGAACACTGAAGCTTTCTTT. It translates to CASSLRLGNTEAFF.